Below are 27 T cell receptor beta chains sequenced from a single sample in a study of cytomegalovirus exposure and HLA in healthy donors. The primer mix had 60 Vbeta and 13 Jbeta primers. The protocol was immunoSEQ multiplex PCR, while the TCRdb copy is restricted to in-frame clones and leaves out a portion. The sample includes around 88,000 clones, roughly 80% of them seen just once. Input material: PBMCs. These receptors were taken from a man aged 45-65 years in good health and CMV-seropositive.

The table lists this clone with a count of one. The J gene is TRBJ2-7, the V gene TRBV2, with D possibly being TRBD2 (5 bases). The V and J ends lost 6 bases and 5 bases respectively, with 14 bases between them. Germline V gene data show CDR1 as SNHLY and CDR2 as FYNNEI. This CDR3 region has 13 residues. CDR3 amino acids: CASSRAVRDEQYF. The CDR3 bases are TGTGCCAGCAGCAGAGCGGTCCGGGACGAGCAGTACTTC.

This chain joins TRBV7-2 and TRBJ1-4; 7 bases are shared with TRBD1. CDR1 SGHTA and CDR2 FQGNSA come from the germline V gene. V gave up 4 bases and J gave up 8 bases; unmatched junction bases: 13. This CDR3 spans 16 amino acids. CDR3 coding DNA: TGTGCCAGCAGCTCCCGGACAGGTACCGGCCGGGAAAAACTGTTTTTT. This gives the protein CASSSRTGTGREKLFF.

The genes are TRBV29-1 and TRBJ2-2; 10 bases align to TRBD1. This CDR3 is built from 12 residues. V dropped 7 bases and J dropped 5; count of bases not matched to a gene: 1. CDR1 and CDR2 (germline): SQVTM, ANQGSEA. The CDR3 DNA follows: TGCAGCGGGGGACAGGGGACCGGGGAGCTGTTTTTT. Amino acids: CSGGQGTGELFF.

The chain is built from TRBV5-1 and TRBJ1-4, with 12 bases fitting TRBD1. V gave up 3 bases and J gave up 4 bases; unmatched junction bases: 4. CDR3 length equals 16 residues. Germline V CDR1 and CDR2: SGHRS, YFSETQ. The CDR3 bases are TGCGCCAGCAGCTCGGGACAGGGGGCGGGTAATGAAAAACTGTTTTTT. Protein sequence: CASSSGQGAGNEKLFF.

This chain joins TRBV6-5 and TRBJ2-5; TRBD2 matches at 8 bases. Matching the DNA end better, TRBJ2-7 makes the J call doubtful. The CDR3 is 15 amino acids. Germline CDR1 reads MNHEY; CDR2 reads SVGAGI. The CDR3 sequence is CASKGQRGRTYEQYF. The CDR3, as DNA: TGTGCCAGCAAGGGTCAGCGGGGGAGAACCTACGAGCAGTACTTC.

The V and J genes are TRBV6-1 and TRBJ1-2; 10 bases match TRBD1. CDR1 is MNHNS, CDR2 SASEGT, per germline. The V gene end was trimmed by 6 bases and the J gene end by 7 bases; junction bases not matched to a gene: 8. There are 14 residues in the CDR3. CDR3 nucleotides: TGTGCCAGCAGGGGGACAGGGGTAAATTTTGGCTACACCTTC. This gives the protein CASRGTGVNFGYTF.

The J gene is TRBJ2-1, the V gene TRBV12-5, with 10 bases lining up with TRBD1. V lost 6 bases and J lost 7; bases outside the gene matches: 9. This CDR3 is 15 amino acids long. CDR1 and CDR2 (germline): LGHNT, FRNRAP. CDR3 nucleotide sequence: TGTGCTAGTGGCCCGGGACAGGGGATTTTAAATGAGCAGTTCTTC. As protein: CASGPGQGILNEQFF.

V is TRBV7-9 and J is TRBJ2-1, with D possibly TRBD2 on 5 matching bases. This CDR3 region has 16 residues. Germline lookup yields CDR1 SEHNR and CDR2 FQNEAQ (reference sequence). Trimming left V 2 bases short and J 3 bases short, with 14 bases between. CDR3 loop: CASSLKGGSSYNEQFF. DNA of the CDR3: TGTGCCAGCAGCTTAAAAGGAGGAAGCAGCTACAATGAGCAGTTCTTC.

The chain joins TRBV5-1 to TRBJ1-2; 8 nucleotides agree with TRBD1. Germline loops: CDR1 SGHRS, CDR2 YFSETQ. V gave up 4 bases and J gave up 7 bases; unmatched junction bases: 6. The CDR3 is made up of 13 amino acids. CDR3 region: CASSAGQGIGYTF. CDR3 coding DNA: TGCGCCAGCAGCGCCGGACAGGGCATTGGCTACACCTTC.

The rearrangement links TRBV5-6 to TRBJ2-5; D perhaps matches TRBD1 (6 bases). CDR1 and CDR2 (germline): SGHDT, YYEEEE. The CDR3 length is 12 residues. Trimming pared 6 bases from V and 5 bases from J, leaving 11 bases between. CDR3 in amino acids: CASIGGPETQYF. CDR3 nucleotides: TGTGCCAGCATAGGGGGTCCGGAGACCCAGTACTTC.

This sequence joins TRBV28 and TRBJ1-2; no clear D gene. V lost 3 bases, J lost 2 bases, and 7 bases lay in between. The CDR3 sequence is 13 residues long. Germline loops: CDR1 MDHEN, CDR2 SYDVKM. The CDR3 coding sequence is TGTGCCAGCAGTTTTGACATAAACTATGGCTACACCTTC. Its protein product is CASSFDINYGYTF.

This chain connects TRBV7-9 to TRBJ1-6; 10 nucleotides align to TRBD1. This CDR3 comprises 19 residues. CDR1 is SEHNR and CDR2 is FQNEAQ in the germline V gene (reference sequence). V lost 3 bases, J lost 1 base, and 9 bases stayed unmatched. CDR3 nucleotide sequence: TGTGCCAGCAGCTTCCTAGTCGGACAGGGGGAGTCCTATAATTCACCCCTCCACTTT. It codes for CASSFLVGQGESYNSPLHF.

This clone showed up just a few times. V gene TRBV4-1 combines with J gene TRBJ2-5, with D perhaps matching TRBD2 (6 bases). This CDR3 contains 16 residues. Trimming pared 1 base from V and 2 bases from J, leaving 14 bases between. CDR1 MGHRA and CDR2 YSYEKL come from the germline V gene. The CDR3 is CASSQVFPRGQETQYF. DNA for the CDR3: TGCGCCAGCAGCCAAGTTTTCCCGCGGGGACAAGAGACCCAGTACTTC.

The rearrangement uses TRBV18 and TRBJ2-5; 10 bases map to TRBD1. The germline gives CDR1 KGHSH, CDR2 LQKENI. The V gene end was trimmed by 0 bases and the J gene end by 5 bases; junction bases not matched to a gene: 9. The CDR3 is made up of 17 amino acids. The CDR3, as DNA: TGTGCCAGCTCACCACCGTCTGGGGACAGGGGAAAGGAGACCCAGTACTTC. It is translated as CASSPPSGDRGKETQYF.

The V and J genes are TRBV13 and TRBJ2-1, with D unclear. Germline assignment: CDR1 PRHDT and CDR2 FYEKMQ (reference sequence). The CDR3 has 14 amino acids. V was shortened by 3 bases and J by 4 bases, with 10 bases between the two germline ends. For the CDR3, the DNA is TGTGCCAGCAGCTTTCAAACACGTTACAATGAGCAGTTCTTC. It specifies CASSFQTRYNEQFF.

The V call is TRBV11-1, the J call TRBJ2-5; tentatively, D is TRBD2 (7 bases). The CDR3 has 15 residues. Germline CDR1 SGHAT, CDR2 FQDESV (reference sequence). The V end was cut by 1 base, the J end by 5 bases, with 14 bases between. CDR3 sequence (DNA): TGTGCCAGCAGCTTAGACCGGGGGGCGATGGAGACCCAGTACTTC. Translated, it gives CASSLDRGAMETQYF.

With regard to this clone: Other DNA sequences in the sample encode the same CDR3. The rearrangement uses TRBV4-1 and TRBJ2-1; 7 bases match TRBD1. The CDR3 consists of 12 residues. Germline CDR1 and CDR2: MGHRA and YSYEKL. The trim removed 5 bases at V and 12 bases at J, leaving 7 bases unmatched. The CDR3 sequence: CASSKGQNWQFF. CDR3 in DNA: TGCGCCAGCAGCAAGGGACAGAATTGGCAGTTCTTC.

This chain connects TRBV7-9 to TRBJ2-5, with 7 bases identical to TRBD1. V shed 5 bases and J 2 bases; nucleotides not matched to a gene: 8. This CDR3 spans 15 amino acids. Germline values: CDR1 SEHNR, CDR2 FQNEAQ (reference sequence). CDR3 DNA sequence: TGTGCCAGCAGCACATGGGACAGCGCACAAGAGACCCAGTACTTC. Its protein is CASSTWDSAQETQYF.

CDR3 protein: CASSGARGGSNTEAFF. In DNA form, the CDR3 reads TGTGCCAGCAGTGGAGCCAGGGGCGGGTCGAACACTGAAGCTTTCTTT. The chain couples TRBV6-1 to TRBJ1-1; tentatively, D is TRBD1 (6 bases). The CDR3 is made up of 16 amino acids. Germline-derived CDR1 and CDR2 are MNHNS and SASEGT. V was trimmed by 4 bases and J by 1 base, leaving 16 bases between them.

The chain is built from TRBV9 and TRBJ1-3; D perhaps matches TRBD1 (6 bases). Trimming stripped 4 bases from V and 0 bases from J, with 11 bases between. The CDR3 length is 15 residues. Germline values: CDR1 SGDLS, CDR2 YYNGEE. The CDR3, as DNA: TGTGCCAGCAGCCAAAGGGACATCTCTGGAAACACCATATATTTT. As protein: CASSQRDISGNTIYF.

The chain combines TRBV10-3 with TRBJ1-4; possibly TRBD1 for D (6 bases). Deletions cut 0 bases from V and 3 bases from J, with 8 bases between. The CDR3 runs to 15 residues. The germline CDR1 and CDR2 sequences are ENHRY and SYGVKD. CDR3 bases: TGTGCCATCAGTGAGTCGGACAGTTCTAATGAAAAACTGTTTTTT. It is translated as CAISESDSSNEKLFF.

DNA for the CDR3: TGTGCCAGTAGATTCGCGGGGGGGCAGAGCAATCAGCCCCAGCATTTT. Protein product: CASRFAGGQSNQPQHF. The rearrangement joins TRBV19 to TRBJ1-5; perhaps TRBD1 as D (6 bases). The CDR3 sequence is 16 residues long. Per the germline V gene, CDR1 is LNHDA and CDR2 is SQIVND (reference sequence). Between the trimmed V and J ends, which lost 6 bases and 1 base, there was a span of 16 bases.

This clone was seen just once. The chain combines TRBV7-9 with TRBJ1-2, with a weak D call TRBD1 (5 bases). V lost 4 bases and J 4 bases, leaving 13 bases between the germline ends. The germline V gene has CDR1 SEHNR and CDR2 FQNEAQ (reference sequence). The CDR3 is 14 residues long. CDR3 region: CASSSQGRGYGYTF. CDR3 in DNA: TGTGCCAGCAGCTCGCAGGGTAGGGGCTATGGCTACACCTTC.

The chain is built from TRBV30 and TRBJ1-2, with D uncertain. Trimming cost V 3 bases and J 7 bases, with 9 bases left between them. CDR1 is GTSNPN, CDR2 SVGIG, per germline (reference sequence). The CDR3 loop spans 11 amino acids. CDR3 residues: CAWRFLSGYTF. In DNA form, the CDR3 reads TGTGCCTGGAGATTCTTGTCTGGCTACACCTTC.

This clone was seen a handful of times. The chain joins TRBV14 to TRBJ1-2; TRBD1 is a possible D gene (6 bases). The CDR3 has 13 amino acids. V was clipped by 4 bases and J by 7 bases, with 13 bases between them. Germline assignment: CDR1 SGHDN and CDR2 FVKESK. The CDR3 sequence: CASSPDPGVGYTF. The CDR3 DNA reads as TGTGCCAGCAGCCCCGACCCAGGGGTTGGCTACACCTTC.

The V gene is TRBV4-3, the J gene TRBJ1-1, with 7 positions matching TRBD1. V lost 4 bases, J lost 1 base, and 3 bases stayed unmatched. Germline V gene sequence: CDR1 LGHNA, CDR2 YSLEER. The CDR3 has 14 residues. The CDR3 region is CASSRGTANTEAFF. CDR3 coding DNA: TGCGCCAGCAGCCGAGGGACAGCGAACACTGAAGCTTTCTTT.

This clone was picked up a small number of times. This sequence joins TRBV27 and TRBJ1-6; 7 bases fit TRBD1. Germline loops: CDR1 MNHEY, CDR2 SMNVEV (reference sequence). This CDR3 contains 18 residues. With V trimmed by 4 bases and J by 7 bases, 16 bases remained unmatched. The CDR3 DNA reads as TGTGCCAGCAGTTCCCAAGCCCTTCCGGGACAGACCAATTCACCCCTCCACTTT. Translated: CASSSQALPGQTNSPLHF.